These 28 T cell receptor beta chains originate from one sample sequenced in a study of regulatory T cells in long-lasting Graves disease. For TCR beta, libraries came from iRepertoire HTBI primers and Arm-PCR of CDR3 regions. One entry per CDR3 protein, called by TCRdb with MiXCR from the multiplex PCR reads. Of about 460,000 distinct CDR3 sequences in the sample, 11% to 15% are singletons; the top ten hold approximately 17%. The time point was: newly diagnosed GD, antithyroid drugs for less than 3 months. RNA isolated from PBMCs was used to make the TCR library. Another study also made use of these data, one on T cells in Graves' hyperthyroidism and ophthalmopathy.

Material: peripheral blood mononuclear cells (PBMCs), obtained at new diagnosis, from a patient treated with antithyroid drugs. The receptors were sampled from a woman aged 45-65 years with Graves disease.

The chain uses TRBV7-2 and TRBJ2-1; D tentatively reads TRBD1 or TRBD2 (5 bases each). With 1 base removed from V and 9 bases from J, the gap between germline ends came to 10 bases. This CDR3 spans 13 amino acids. The germline CDR1 and CDR2 sequences are SGHTA and FQGNSA. In DNA, the CDR3 is TGTGCCAGCAGCTTAGGGGGGTTGGGTGAGCAGTTCTTC. Translated, it gives CASSLGGLGEQFF. The complete variable domain, with remaining parts taken from reference TRBV7-2 and TRBJ2-1, reads GAGVSQSPSNKVTEKGKDVELRCDPISGHTALYWYRQSLGQGLEFLIYFQGNSAPDKSGLPSDRFSAERTGGSVSTLTIQRTQQEDSAVYLCASSLGGLGEQFFGPGTRLTVL.

For this clonotype: This may arise from a read error, as a much more abundant clone is one base away. This chain links TRBV28 with TRBJ2-1; D possibly corresponds to TRBD1 (6 bases). The CDR3 sequence is 12 residues long. With 3 bases removed from V and 13 bases from J, the gap between germline ends came to 13 bases. Germline V gives CDR1 MDHEN, CDR2 SYDVKM. CDR3 residues: CASSFNGQTQFF. CDR3 sequence (DNA): TGTGCCAGCAGTTTTAACGGACAGACCCAGTTCTTC.

This clonotype was seen repeatedly, ten times or more. The chain is built from TRBV12-3 or TRBV12-4 and TRBJ2-1, with TRBD2 matching over 7 bases. CDR3 length equals 14 residues. The V segment lost 6 bases and the J segment 4 bases; nucleotides outside the gene matches: 6. The CDR3 spells CASSLGGGYNEQFF. CDR3 DNA sequence: TGTGCCAGCAGCTTGGGGGGGGGGTACAATGAGCAGTTCTTC.

CDR3 region: CATSGAGGGQPQHF. The CDR3 DNA reads TGTGCCACCAGCGGCGCGGGGGGCGGCCAGCCCCAGCATTTT. This chain joins TRBV24-1 and TRBJ1-5; tentative D call: TRBD1 (6 bases). The CDR3 is 14 amino acids. V shed 7 bases and J shed 7 bases, with 16 bases lying between them. Per germline, CDR1 KGHDR and CDR2 SFDVKD.

This clonotype was observed a few times. The chain links TRBV10-3 to TRBJ1-1; TRBD1 might be the D (6 bases). Looked up from germline, CDR1 is ENHRY and CDR2 is SYGVKD. The CDR3 contains 13 residues. V gave up 5 bases and J gave up 5 bases, with 12 bases separating them. The CDR3 loop is CAISSGALTEAFF. The CDR3 DNA reads TGTGCCATCAGTTCAGGGGCGCTTACTGAAGCTTTCTTT.

Ten or more counts support this clonotype. V and J are TRBV7-8 and TRBJ2-7; maybe TRBD2 (5 bases). CDR1 is SGHVS, CDR2 FQNEAQ, per germline. The CDR3 runs to 17 residues. Trimming stripped 5 bases from V and 7 bases from J, with 27 bases between. The DNA of the CDR3 is TGTGCCAGCAGCCTTAAAAGGTGGGAGCCGGTCCCACGGGAGCAGTACTTC. Protein product: CASSLKRWEPVPREQYF.

Many counts were recorded for this clonotype. V gene TRBV11-2 combines with J gene TRBJ2-7; D may be TRBD2 (5 bases). Germline V CDR1 and CDR2: SGHAT, FQNNGV. The CDR3 is 16 residues long. Trimming took off 2 bases at V and 3 bases at J, with 17 bases between the two ends. The CDR3: CASSLQYEGRHYEQYF. The CDR3 nucleotides are TGTGCCAGCAGCTTACAATATGAGGGCAGGCACTACGAGCAGTACTTC.

This clonotype was found many times. Written as DNA, the CDR3 is TGTGCCTGGAGTGAGGCGGGAGGTAACTACGAGCAGTACTTC. This encodes CAWSEAGGNYEQYF. The gene calls are TRBV30 and TRBJ2-7; 8 nucleotides agree with TRBD2. Germline-derived CDR1 and CDR2 are GTSNPN and SVGIG (reference sequence). This CDR3 is built from 14 residues. Trimming took 1 base from V and 3 from J; bases not matched to a gene: 5.

This clonotype was seen repeatedly, ten times or more. The V and J genes are TRBV12-3 or TRBV12-4 and TRBJ2-1; 11 positions agree with TRBD1. J gave up 8 bases and V 3 bases, and 6 bases lay outside the gene matches. The CDR3 extends over 15 amino acids. The CDR3 spells CASSFGTGGHHEQFF. The CDR3 DNA sequence: TGTGCCAGCAGTTTCGGGACAGGGGGGCACCATGAGCAGTTCTTC.

At least ten counts were recorded for this clonotype. The gene calls are TRBV7-9 and TRBJ2-5; TRBD1 aligns across 9 bases. The CDR3 sequence is 15 residues long. Trimming removed 5 bases from V and 5 bases from J; junction bases left unmatched: 9. Germline-derived CDR1 and CDR2 are SEHNR and FQNEAQ (reference sequence). The CDR3 bases are TGTGCCAGCAGCCCATACAGGGGGCGCGGGGAGACCCAGTACTTC. This codes for CASSPYRGRGETQYF.

This clonotype was detected many times. This rearrangement joins TRBV28 to TRBJ2-1, with TRBD1 as a possible D gene (5 bases). V dropped 3 bases and J dropped 1 base, with 7 bases sitting between them. CDR3 size: 14 residues. CDR1 is MDHEN, CDR2 SYDVKM, per germline. CDR3 nucleotides: TGTGCCAGCAGTTTTCAGGGATCCTACAATGAGCAGTTCTTC. This sequence encodes CASSFQGSYNEQFF.

This clonotype was detected many times. The CDR3 loop reads CASRFGRTTDTQYF. The CDR3 DNA follows: TGTGCCAGCAGATTCGGACGGACCACAGATACGCAGTATTTT. The chain carries TRBV11-1 and TRBJ2-3, with D hard to call. Trimming removed 6 bases at V and 2 bases at J, with 12 bases between. The CDR3 is 14 amino acids. Per the germline V gene, CDR1 is SGHAT and CDR2 is FQDESV (reference sequence).

V is TRBV28 and J is TRBJ2-4, with TRBD2 identical over 8 bases. V was clipped by 0 bases and J by 7 bases; unmatched bases: 11. The CDR3 is 17 amino acids. Germline values: CDR1 MDHEN, CDR2 SYDVKM. The chain's CDR3 is CASSLWLAGGSSNIQYF. As DNA, the CDR3 is TGTGCCAGCAGTTTATGGCTAGCGGGTGGGAGTTCGAACATTCAGTACTTC.

A few counts support this clonotype. This sequence joins TRBV20-1 and TRBJ2-7; TRBD2 agrees at 13 bases. The CDR3 contains 15 residues. The germline V gene encodes CDR1 DFQATT and CDR2 SNEGSKA (reference sequence). J lost 7 bases, V lost 1 base, and 7 bases had no gene match. Here the CDR3 DNA reads TGCAGTGCTAGAGTTGGGACTAGCGGGAAGGGGGAGCAGTACTTC. This gives the protein CSARVGTSGKGEQYF.

This clonotype was found many times. The V and J genes are TRBV28 and TRBJ2-5, with D perhaps matching TRBD1 (6 bases). Germline V gene lookup returns CDR1 MDHEN and CDR2 SYDVKM. Trimming took off 6 bases at V and 5 bases at J, with 10 bases between the two ends. The CDR3 runs 12 residues. This chain's CDR3 is CASRSTGETQYF. CDR3 nucleotides: TGTGCCAGCAGAAGTACAGGGGAGACCCAGTACTTC.

This clonotype turned up a few times. The J gene is TRBJ2-3, the V gene TRBV12-3 or TRBV12-4, with 8 bases matching TRBD1. This CDR3 contains 13 residues. J lost 15 bases, V lost 2 bases, and 10 bases had no gene match. The CDR3 region is CASSLSAGGWVYF. CDR3 DNA sequence: TGTGCCAGCAGTTTATCCGCAGGGGGCTGGGTATATTTT.

On this clonotype itself: Being one base from a much bigger clone, this may be a read error. The CDR3 coding sequence is TGTGCCTGGAGTTTAGGGGGCAAAAATCAGCCCCAGCCTTTT. It specifies CAWSLGGKNQPQPF. The rearrangement uses TRBV30 and TRBJ1-5, with 7 bases fitting TRBD1. CDR1 and CDR2 from the germline V gene are GTSNPN and SVGIG (reference sequence). The CDR3 runs to 14 residues.

This clonotype has ten or more counts. The chain couples TRBV20-1 to TRBJ2-7; D is ambiguous. This CDR3 is 12 amino acids long. Germline CDR1 is DFQATT and CDR2 is SNEGSKA (reference sequence). The V gene lost 3 bases and the J gene lost 0 bases, with 6 bases spanning the gap. CDR3 sequence reads: CSASLISYEQYF. In DNA, the CDR3 is TGCAGTGCTAGTTTAATCTCCTACGAGCAGTACTTC.

This clonotype was recorded only once. This sequence joins TRBV27 and TRBJ1-3, with a possible D match to TRBD1 (5 bases). The CDR3 is made up of 13 amino acids. The germline CDR1 and CDR2 sequences are MNHEY and SMNVEV (reference sequence). V lost 8 bases to trimming and J lost 0 bases, with 8 bases between them. The CDR3 protein is CASDGGSGNTIYF. Here the CDR3 DNA reads TGTGCCAGCGACGGGGGCTCTGGAAACACCATATATTTT.

The chain's CDR3 is CASRNREDNSPLHF. In nucleotides, the CDR3 is TGCGCCAGCAGGAACAGGGAAGACAATTCACCCCTCCACTTT. The chain carries TRBV10-1 and TRBJ1-6, with D possibly matching TRBD1 (6 bases). Trimming shortened V by 6 bases and J by 7 bases, and 13 bases separated the two germline ends. Germline loops: CDR1 WNHNN, CDR2 SYGVQD (reference sequence). CDR3 length: 14 residues.

In its sample, this clonotype was seen many times. The V gene is TRBV12-3 or TRBV12-4, the J gene TRBJ2-7; D remains unclear. The V gene lost 6 bases and the J gene lost 4 bases, with 16 bases spanning the gap. The CDR3 sequence is 14 residues long. The CDR3: CASSRALWGYEQYF. In nucleotides, the CDR3 is TGTGCCAGCAGCCGCGCCCTGTGGGGTTACGAGCAGTACTTC.

This clonotype was counted many times. The V call is TRBV12-3 or TRBV12-4, the J call TRBJ2-7, with no clear D. The CDR3 runs 19 residues. Trimming cost V 6 bases and J 4 bases, with 31 bases left between them. Here the CDR3 DNA reads TGTGCCAGCAGCCTCCGGGCTGCCGGCGTCCTAGGGTCTGGGTACGAGCAGTACTTC. Its protein is CASSLRAAGVLGSGYEQYF.

This clonotype appeared many times. This rearrangement joins TRBV29-1 to TRBJ1-6; no reliable D call. This CDR3 has 14 amino acids. Trimming took 4 bases from V and 8 from J, leaving 15 bases between them. Germline loops: CDR1 SQVTM, CDR2 ANQGSEA. The CDR3 here is CSVVPLDPDSPLHF. CDR3 DNA sequence: TGCAGCGTTGTCCCCCTCGACCCCGATTCACCCCTCCACTTT. Full variable domain (outside the CDR3, taken from reference TRBV29-1 and TRBJ1-6): SAVISQKPSRDICQRGTSLTIQCQVDSQVTMMFWYRQQPGQSLTLIATANQGSEATYESGFVIDKFPISRPNLTFSTLTVSNMSPEDSSIYLCSVVPLDPDSPLHFGNGTRLTVT.

The chain has TRBV18 and TRBJ2-7, with D possibly matching TRBD2 (6 bases). The CDR3 is 14 residues long. Deletions cut 3 bases from V and 2 bases from J, with 11 bases between. Germline values: CDR1 KGHSH, CDR2 LQKENI. CDR3 coding DNA: TGTGCCAGCTCACCCCGCGGGACGGCCTACGAGCAGTACTTC. Its translation is CASSPRGTAYEQYF.

On this clonotype itself: This may arise from a read error, as a much more abundant clone is one base away. The rearrangement joins TRBV10-3 to TRBJ2-3, with no clear D. The length of the CDR3 is 14 residues. The V gene's germline CDR1 is ENHRY and CDR2 SYGVKD. The germline V and J ends were trimmed by 6 bases and 2 bases, with 12 bases remaining between them. CDR3 loop: CAISLGGDTDTQYF. CDR3 coding DNA: TGTGCCATCAGCCTTGGCGGAGACACAGATACGCAGTATTTT.

This clonotype was recorded at least ten times. This chain uses TRBV29-1 with TRBJ2-7, with 7 nucleotides matching TRBD2. The V and J ends lost 5 bases and 0 bases, in that order; junction bases with no gene match: 7. The CDR3 has 14 amino acids. Per germline, CDR1 SQVTM and CDR2 ANQGSEA. CDR3 coding DNA: TGCAGCGTTCTAGTAGGGGACTACTCCTACGAGCAGTACTTC. Its protein product is CSVLVGDYSYEQYF.

This clonotype has only a few counts. The chain links TRBV5-1 to TRBJ2-5; 7 bases match TRBD2. In germline, CDR1 is SGHRS, CDR2 YFSETQ. This CDR3 is 15 amino acids long. The ends lost 2 bases at V and 4 bases at J; junction bases unmatched: 8. This CDR3 is CASSFAGEMGETQYF. CDR3 in DNA: TGCGCCAGCAGCTTCGCGGGAGAAATGGGAGAGACCCAGTACTTC.

This clonotype was seen ten or more times. V gene TRBV28 combines with J gene TRBJ1-1; a weak D match, TRBD1 (5 bases). Trimming took 3 bases from V and 8 from J, leaving 22 bases between them. This CDR3 has 16 amino acids. Germline V CDR1 and CDR2: MDHEN, SYDVKM. CDR3 in DNA: TGTGCCAGCAGTTTTGGCGGTCGGGAGATTTGGGGGGAAGCTTTCTTT. This translates into CASSFGGREIWGEAFF. Together with reference TRBV28 and TRBJ1-1, the CDR3 gives the full variable domain: DVKVTQSSRYLVKRTGEKVFLECVQDMDHENMFWYRQDPGLGLRLIYFSYDVKMKEKGDIPEGYSVSREKKERFSLILESASTNQTSMYLCASSFGGREIWGEAFFGQGTRLTVV.